What follows are 30 T cell receptor beta chains derived from one specimen sequenced in a study of OX40 agonist ivuxolimab in advanced cancers. The library was obtained by the immunoSEQ multiplex PCR assay. TCRdb retrieved this table from immuneACCESS and kept in-frame rearrangements only. Not all clones are present; in checked studies, unresolved V genes account for under half, and no reason is known for the remainder. Here the sample has about 73,000 clones; 92% occur a single time. Roughly 10% of the sample belongs to the ten largest clones. Sample: CD4+ or CD8+ T cells sorted from blood, taken in a trial of the OX40 agonist ivuxolimab. The source of these receptors is an adult with an advanced solid tumor such as melanoma, head and neck, liver or kidney cancer.

The V call is TRBV7-8, the J call TRBJ2-3, with 10 bases lining up with TRBD2. Unmatched junction bases numbered 5, after V lost 3 bases and J lost 2 bases. There are 16 residues in the CDR3. The germline V gene encodes CDR1 SGHVS and CDR2 FQNEAQ. The CDR3 loop is CASSFTSGAPTDTQYF. CDR3 DNA: TGTGCCAGCAGCTTTACTAGCGGGGCCCCCACAGATACGCAGTATTTT. Drawing the rest from reference TRBV7-8 and TRBJ2-3, the complete variable domain is GAGVSQSPRYKVAKRGQDVALRCDPISGHVSLFWYQQALGQGPEFLTYFQNEAQLDKSGLPSDRFFAERPEGSVSTLKIQRTQQEDSAVYLCASSFTSGAPTDTQYFGPGTRLTVL.

The chain carries TRBV7-9 and TRBJ1-5; no definite D call. The CDR3 is made up of 15 amino acids. V lost 1 base and J 0 bases, leaving 7 bases between the germline ends. Germline assignment: CDR1 SEHNR and CDR2 FQNEAQ (reference sequence). This chain's CDR3 is CASSLDVNSNQPQHF. The DNA of the CDR3 is TGTGCCAGCAGCTTAGACGTAAATAGCAATCAGCCCCAGCATTTT.

The rearrangement uses TRBV6-1 and TRBJ1-2; possible D gene TRBD1, 6 bases. V lost 6 bases and J lost 6, with 20 bases in between. Looked up from germline, CDR1 is MNHNS and CDR2 is SASEGT. This CDR3 comprises 15 residues. The CDR3: CASRTDGVPGDGYTF. The CDR3 DNA sequence: TGTGCCAGCAGGACGGACGGAGTCCCAGGGGATGGCTACACCTTC.

In its sample, this clone was seen once. The chain has TRBV5-7 and TRBJ1-4, with D unresolved. TRBV5-7 is treated as an ORF (open reading frame) with a function not yet certain. The V end was cut by 1 base, the J end by 3 bases, with 13 bases between. The CDR3 spans 16 residues. CDR3 DNA: TGTGCCAGCAGCTTGACCCGAGAGTCGGCTAATGAAAAACTGTTTTTT. This encodes CASSLTRESANEKLFF.

This sequence joins TRBV4-1 and TRBJ1-2; D gene uncertain. CDR1 and CDR2 from the germline V gene are MGHRA and YSYEKL. The CDR3 has 14 residues. Trimming took off 3 bases at V and 5 bases at J, with 13 bases between the two ends. The CDR3 DNA reads TGCGCCAGCAGCCAGTCGGAAGGACTGTATGGCTACACCTTC. It yields the protein CASSQSEGLYGYTF.

The rearrangement links TRBV4-3 to TRBJ2-7; a weak D match, TRBD1 (8 bases). V was shortened by 0 bases and J by 0 bases, with 12 bases between the two germline ends. The CDR3 consists of 16 residues. CDR1 and CDR2 (germline): LGHNA, YSLEER. The DNA for the CDR3 is TGCGCCAGCAGCCAAGAACAGGGGGGGTTCTCCTACGAGCAGTACTTC. Its protein is CASSQEQGGFSYEQYF.

The chain links TRBV28 to TRBJ2-3; D may be TRBD1 (6 bases). The V and J ends lost 4 bases and 2 bases respectively, with 19 bases between them. There are 17 residues in the CDR3. Per germline, CDR1 MDHEN and CDR2 SYDVKM. The CDR3, as DNA: TGTGCCAGCAGTTCGCCGGGCAGGGGAAAAAACACAGATACGCAGTATTTT. Protein product: CASSSPGRGKNTDTQYF.

This chain uses TRBV2 with TRBJ1-2; D gene unclear. This CDR3 is 14 amino acids long. V was trimmed by 3 bases and J by 3 bases, leaving 11 bases between them. Per the germline V gene, CDR1 is SNHLY and CDR2 is FYNNEI. CDR3 sequence: CASSESTVHYGYTF. The CDR3 bases are TGTGCCAGCAGTGAGAGCACAGTCCACTATGGCTACACCTTC.

This chain uses TRBV5-5 with TRBJ1-1; no reliable D call. Germline V CDR1 and CDR2: SGHKS, YYEKEE (reference sequence). V was shortened by 1 base and J by 1 base, with 5 bases between the two germline ends. The CDR3 length is 13 residues. In nucleotides, the CDR3 is TGTGCCAGCAGCTTGTACAGGAACACTGAAGCTTTCTTT. The encoded protein is CASSLYRNTEAFF.

The chain is built from TRBV6-5 and TRBJ1-1, with TRBD1 matching over 7 bases. V was pared by 6 bases and J by 0 bases, with 4 bases of the junction left unmatched. Germline values: CDR1 MNHEY, CDR2 SVGAGI. The length of the CDR3 is 14 residues. In DNA, the CDR3 is TGTGCCAGCAGCTGGGGACAGTTGAACACTGAAGCTTTCTTT. Translation gives CASSWGQLNTEAFF.

The chain joins TRBV4-2 to TRBJ2-7, with D possibly being TRBD1 (6 bases). The CDR3 loop spans 17 amino acids. Deletions cut 4 bases from V and 4 bases from J, with 23 bases between. The germline CDR1 and CDR2 sequences are LGHNA and YNFKEQ. For the CDR3, the DNA is TGTGCCAGCAGCCGAGAAGTTGGGGGCCTAGATGTGTACGAGCAGTACTTC. Translation gives CASSREVGGLDVYEQYF.

This clone showed up just a few times. The chain recombines TRBV21-1 with TRBJ1-2. TRBV21-1 is flagged as a pseudogene. The CDR3 is 12 residues long. Here the CDR3 reads CASSKAPAGYTF. CDR3 DNA sequence: TGTGCCAGCAGCAAAGCGCCGGCCGGCTACACCTTC.

This clone was seen a few times. The chain uses TRBV6-4 and TRBJ2-1, with TRBD2 matching over 10 bases. V shed 0 bases, J shed 6 bases, and the junction held 5 bases outside the gene matches. CDR1 and CDR2 (germline): MRHNA, SNTAGT. CDR3 length: 16 amino acids. For the CDR3, the DNA is TGTGCCAGCAGTGACTCGGTAGCGGGGGGTTTCAATGAGCAGTTCTTC. Translation gives CASSDSVAGGFNEQFF.

J is TRBJ2-1 and V is TRBV9, with D possibly being TRBD1 (5 bases). V lost 0 bases and J 2 bases, leaving 12 bases between the germline ends. Germline CDR1 is SGDLS and CDR2 is YYNGEE. This CDR3 is 16 amino acids long. CDR3 bases: TGTGCCAGCAGCGTAGGGTCCCAGGGCCCCTACAATGAGCAGTTCTTC. Protein product: CASSVGSQGPYNEQFF.

This chain joins TRBV25-1 and TRBJ2-1, with 7 bases lining up with TRBD1. V gave up 11 bases and J gave up 2 bases; unmatched junction bases: 9. Germline V gene sequence: CDR1 MGHDK, CDR2 SYGVNS. This CDR3 is 14 amino acids long. CDR3 loop: CASSGTEAYNEQFF. CDR3 nucleotide sequence: TGTGCCTCCTCCGGGACAGAAGCCTACAATGAGCAGTTCTTC.

V is TRBV11-2 and J is TRBJ2-3, with 9 bases aligning to TRBD1. Germline CDR1 is SGHAT and CDR2 is FQNNGV. Losses at the gene ends were 3 bases for V and 7 bases for J; bases not matched to a gene: 14. This CDR3 region has 17 residues. DNA for the CDR3: TGTGCCAGCAGCTTGGCCTACAGGGGGCATGGAGGAAATACGCAGTATTTT. The encoded protein is CASSLAYRGHGGNTQYF.

This clone showed up just a few times. This chain uses TRBV10-2 with TRBJ2-1; D is ambiguous. Deletions cut 7 bases from V and 5 bases from J, with 9 bases between. The germline V gene has CDR1 WSHSY and CDR2 SAAADI. The CDR3 covers 12 residues. CDR3 nucleotides: TGCGCCAGCACGTTGGGGAACAATGAGCAGTTCTTC. Translated, it gives CASTLGNNEQFF.

The chain couples TRBV9 to TRBJ2-1, with 7 bases lining up with TRBD2. V shed 1 base, J shed 6 bases, and the junction held 7 bases outside the gene matches. The CDR3 totals 15 residues. Germline V gene data show CDR1 as SGDLS and CDR2 as YYNGEE. The CDR3 is CASSVPGSGPNEQFF. The CDR3 DNA follows: TGTGCCAGCAGCGTACCAGGTAGCGGGCCCAATGAGCAGTTCTTC.

The chain links TRBV2 to TRBJ1-1; D is ambiguous. The CDR3 loop spans 12 amino acids. CDR1 and CDR2 from the germline V gene are SNHLY and FYNNEI. Trimming left V 6 bases short and J 1 base short, with 6 bases between. The CDR3 here is CASSPGNTEAFF. The CDR3 DNA follows: TGTGCCAGCAGCCCGGGGAACACTGAAGCTTTCTTT.

The gene calls are TRBV27 and TRBJ2-7, with 8 bases fitting TRBD1. V lost 7 bases, J lost 2 bases, and 7 bases stayed unmatched. The CDR3 covers 14 residues. Germline V lookup: CDR1 MNHEY, CDR2 SMNVEV (reference sequence). In nucleotides, the CDR3 is TGTGCCAGCAACAGACAGGGGATCCCCTACGAGCAGTACTTC. It yields the protein CASNRQGIPYEQYF.

The chain has TRBV6-5 and TRBJ1-5; D is unclear. The CDR3 extends over 13 amino acids. Trimming removed 7 bases from V and 3 bases from J, with 10 bases in between. Germline assignment: CDR1 MNHEY and CDR2 SVGAGI. Here the CDR3 DNA reads TGTGCCAGCACTCCCGGCCCCAATCAGCCCCAGCATTTT. It codes for CASTPGPNQPQHF.

The chain is built from TRBV13 and TRBJ2-1; D is undetermined. Trimming left V 5 bases short and J 0 bases short, with 11 bases between. CDR3 length: 15 residues. The germline CDR1 and CDR2 sequences are PRHDT and FYEKMQ (reference sequence). DNA for the CDR3: TGTGCCAGCAGCGCCCTTGAGAGCTCCTACAATGAGCAGTTCTTC. Its protein is CASSALESSYNEQFF.

The gene calls are TRBV7-8 and TRBJ1-5; the D is unclear. The CDR3 has 14 residues. Germline V CDR1 and CDR2: SGHVS, FQNEAQ. V lost 1 base to trimming and J lost 6 bases, with 10 bases between them. The DNA of the CDR3 is TGTGCCAGCAGCTTAGATCGGGCCCGTCAGCCCCAGCATTTT. Amino acid sequence: CASSLDRARQPQHF. Looking up the rest from reference TRBV7-8 and TRBJ1-5 gives the full variable domain: GAGVSQSPRYKVAKRGQDVALRCDPISGHVSLFWYQQALGQGPEFLTYFQNEAQLDKSGLPSDRFFAERPEGSVSTLKIQRTQQEDSAVYLCASSLDRARQPQHFGDGTRLSIL.

The genes are TRBV4-1 and TRBJ1-1, with D tentatively TRBD1 (5 bases). Trimming left V 4 bases short and J 1 base short, with 13 bases between. The CDR3 loop spans 15 amino acids. The germline CDR1 and CDR2 sequences are MGHRA and YSYEKL. CDR3 in DNA: TGCGCCAGCAGCCTTTCCGGGGGGTCGAACACTGAAGCTTTCTTT. Translation: CASSLSGGSNTEAFF.

This rearrangement joins TRBV13 to TRBJ1-6; possible D gene TRBD1, 6 bases. The CDR3 sequence is 18 residues long. Germline V gene sequence: CDR1 PRHDT, CDR2 FYEKMQ (reference sequence). V was pared by 5 bases and J by 5 bases, with 22 bases between. This CDR3 reads CASSLGLGAIWDNSPLHF. In DNA, the CDR3 is TGTGCCAGCAGCCTGGGGTTGGGGGCGATTTGGGATAATTCACCCCTCCACTTT.

For this clone: A read error may account for a junction end that differs from germline. CDR3 loop: CVSSLGPLGQESSYEQYF. As DNA, the CDR3 is TGTGTCAGCAGCTTAGGCCCCCTGGGGCAGGAGAGCTCCTACGAGCAGTACTTC. V and J are TRBV13 and TRBJ2-7; TRBD1 might be the D (5 bases). CDR1 PRHDT and CDR2 FYEKMQ come from the germline V gene (reference sequence). This CDR3 is 18 amino acids long. Supplemented by reference TRBV13 and TRBJ2-7, the full variable domain reads AAGVIQSPRHLIKEKRETATLKCYPIPRHDTVYWYQQGPGQDPQFLISFYEKMQSDKGSIPDRFSAQQFSDYHSELNMSSLELGDSALYFCVSSLGPLGQESSYEQYFGPGTRLTVT.

This sequence joins TRBV7-9 and TRBJ2-7; D is ambiguous. The CDR3 has 12 residues. Germline loops: CDR1 SEHNR, CDR2 FQNEAQ (reference sequence). V was clipped by 4 bases and J by 3 bases, with 7 bases between them. Here the CDR3 reads CASSSLNYEQYF. In DNA form, the CDR3 reads TGTGCCAGCAGCTCGCTTAACTACGAGCAGTACTTC. The full variable domain, rest sourced from reference TRBV7-9 and TRBJ2-7, is DTGVSQNPRHKITKRGQNVTFRCDPISEHNRLYWYRQTLGQGPEFLTYFQNEAQLEKSRLLSDRFSAERPKGSFSTLEIQRTEQGDSAMYLCASSSLNYEQYFGPGTRLTVT.

In this sample, this clone turned up a few times. The V call is TRBV7-9, the J call TRBJ2-1; 8 bases line up with TRBD1. With V trimmed by 3 bases and J by 8 bases, 15 bases remained unmatched. Germline-derived CDR1 and CDR2 are SEHNR and FQNEAQ (reference sequence). The CDR3 contains 17 residues. This chain's CDR3 is CASSFFQGANLFDEQFF. CDR3 nucleotide sequence: TGTGCCAGCAGCTTTTTCCAGGGGGCCAACTTGTTCGATGAGCAGTTCTTC.

The chain recombines TRBV27 with TRBJ1-2, with no clear D. The CDR3 length is 13 residues. CDR1 MNHEY and CDR2 SMNVEV come from the germline V gene (reference sequence). Between the trimmed V and J ends, which lost 11 bases and 6 bases, there was a span of 19 bases. CDR3 sequence reads: CAAGQSAPNGYTF. CDR3 nucleotide sequence: TGTGCCGCGGGCCAGTCTGCCCCAAATGGCTACACCTTC.

This clone was detected only a few times. V gene TRBV6-5 combines with J gene TRBJ1-2, with D possibly TRBD1 on 5 matching bases. CDR3 length: 13 amino acids. Germline loops: CDR1 MNHEY, CDR2 SVGAGI. V lost 6 bases and J lost 4, with 12 bases in between. Here the CDR3 reads CASSPGPGYGYTF. The DNA for the CDR3 is TGTGCCAGCAGCCCGGGACCAGGCTATGGCTACACCTTC.